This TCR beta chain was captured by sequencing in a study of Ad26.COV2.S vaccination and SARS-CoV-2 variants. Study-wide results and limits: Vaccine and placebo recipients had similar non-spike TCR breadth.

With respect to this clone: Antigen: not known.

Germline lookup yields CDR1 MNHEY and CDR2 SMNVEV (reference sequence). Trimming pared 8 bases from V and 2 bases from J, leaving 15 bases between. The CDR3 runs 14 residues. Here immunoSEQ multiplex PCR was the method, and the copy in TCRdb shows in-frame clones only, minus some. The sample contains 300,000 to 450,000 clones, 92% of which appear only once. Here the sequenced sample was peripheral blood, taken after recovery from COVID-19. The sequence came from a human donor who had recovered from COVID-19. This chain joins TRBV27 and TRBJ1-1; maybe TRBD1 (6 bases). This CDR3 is CASQTGTTNTEAFF. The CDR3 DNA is TGTGCCAGCCAAACAGGGACAACCAACACTGAAGCTTTCTTT.